This TCR beta chain was sequenced in a study of cytomegalovirus exposure and HLA in healthy donors. Germline V lookup: CDR1 SGHVS, CDR2 FQNEAQ. Trimming left V 5 bases short and J 6 bases short, with 20 bases between. The CDR3 sequence is 15 residues long. 60 Vbeta and 13 Jbeta primers were used in PCR. Data came from immunoSEQ multiplex PCR; TCRdb stores just in-frame clones and leaves some out. The sample lists 140,000 to 150,000 clones; around 73% were seen once. Sequenced input: PBMCs. The sequence was obtained from a female donor in good health and CMV-seronegative. This sequence joins TRBV7-8 and TRBJ2-7; D unresolved. The CDR3 nucleotides are TGTGCCAGCAGCATAGGACCAGCGTCCATCCTCGAGCAGTACTTC. Its translation: CASSIGPASILEQYF.